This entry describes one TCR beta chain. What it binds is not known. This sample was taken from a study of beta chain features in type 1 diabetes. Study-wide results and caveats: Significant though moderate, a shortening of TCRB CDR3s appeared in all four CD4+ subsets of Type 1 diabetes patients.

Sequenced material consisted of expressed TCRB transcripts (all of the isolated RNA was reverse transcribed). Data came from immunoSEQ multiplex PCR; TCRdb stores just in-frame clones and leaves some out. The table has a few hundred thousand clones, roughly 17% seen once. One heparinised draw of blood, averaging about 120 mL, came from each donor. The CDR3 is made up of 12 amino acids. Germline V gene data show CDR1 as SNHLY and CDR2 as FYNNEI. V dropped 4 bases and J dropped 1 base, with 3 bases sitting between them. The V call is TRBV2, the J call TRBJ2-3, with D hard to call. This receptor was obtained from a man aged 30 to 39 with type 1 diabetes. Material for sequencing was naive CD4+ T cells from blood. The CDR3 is CASSGRTDTQYF. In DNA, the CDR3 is TGTGCCAGCAGTGGACGCACAGATACGCAGTATTTT.